This T cell receptor (beta chain) was recovered during a study of blood T cell repertoires in COVID-19. Study-level information: The United States, Italy and Spain provided the acute and convalescent COVID-19 samples.

This clone was seen only a few times. Per the original data handling: Amplifying reference gene primers gave estimates of nucleated cell counts. Clones were sequenced by immunoSEQ multiplex PCR, and TCRdb holds only the in-frame ones, with some missing. V and J calls and clone size are those listed in that table; D and trimming were worked out from the DNA. This sample has about 210,000 clones, with 86% found just once. Germline V gene data show CDR1 as SGHRS and CDR2 as YFSETQ. The CDR3 sequence is 17 residues long. V lost 3 bases, J lost 4 bases, and 12 bases stayed unmatched. V usage is TRBV5-1 and J usage is TRBJ1-2; 10 bases line up with TRBD1. Material for sequencing was PBMCs or T cells enriched from blood (not recorded which). This clonotype originated in a woman under 40 who had been exposed to COVID-19. The DNA for the CDR3 is TGCGCCAGCAGCTCCGACAGGGGGCTAAATGTAGGCTATGGCTACACCTTC. Residues: CASSSDRGLNVGYGYTF.